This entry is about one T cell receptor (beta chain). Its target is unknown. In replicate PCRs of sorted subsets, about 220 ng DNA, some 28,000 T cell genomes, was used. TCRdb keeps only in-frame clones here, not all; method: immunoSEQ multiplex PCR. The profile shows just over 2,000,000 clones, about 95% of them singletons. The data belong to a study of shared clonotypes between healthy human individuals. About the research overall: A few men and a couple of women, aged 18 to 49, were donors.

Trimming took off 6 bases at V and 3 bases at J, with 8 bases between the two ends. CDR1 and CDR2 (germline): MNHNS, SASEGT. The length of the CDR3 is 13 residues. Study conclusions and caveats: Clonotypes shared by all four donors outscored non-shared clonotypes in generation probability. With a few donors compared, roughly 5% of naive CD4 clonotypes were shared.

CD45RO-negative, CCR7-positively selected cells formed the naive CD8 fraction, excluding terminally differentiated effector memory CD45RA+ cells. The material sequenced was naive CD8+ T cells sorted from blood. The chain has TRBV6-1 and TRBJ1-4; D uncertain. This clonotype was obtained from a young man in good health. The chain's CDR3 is CASRVSANEKLFF. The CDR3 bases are TGTGCCAGCAGGGTGTCAGCTAATGAAAAACTGTTTTTT.